This TCR beta chain originates from a study of early T cells in non-severe SARS-CoV-2 infection. Study-level background: With bulk RNA from unsorted whole blood as input, sequencing yielded unpaired chains. Notes on the study in general: CD4 and private specificities were missed by VDJdb matching, which favored anti-spike CD8 responses.

This clonotype was counted a few times. Its antigen is not known. Unique molecular identifiers (one per individual cDNA molecule) were attached. One entry per CDR3 protein, called by TCRdb with MiXCR from the 5' RACE reads. The sample has around 80,000 distinct CDR3 sequences; roughly 10% are singletons. Germline-derived CDR1 and CDR2 are SGHDT and YYEEEE. V lost 0 bases to trimming and J lost 2 bases; unmatched junction nucleotides: 4. CDR3 size: 15 residues. The chain is built from TRBV5-6 and TRBJ2-7, with 8 bases that match TRBD1. The sequencing here drew on whole blood, taken at baseline. The origin of this receptor is an adult who was a healthcare worker with PCR-confirmed SARS-CoV-2 infection or an uninfected control (not recorded which). The CDR3 nucleotides read TGTGCCAGCAGCTTGGGCGGACAGGGTACCTACGAGCAGTACTTC. This encodes CASSLGGQGTYEQYF.